Listed below are T cell receptor beta chains from one sample, sequenced in a study of cytomegalovirus exposure and HLA in healthy donors. TCRdb's table, derived via immunoSEQ multiplex PCR, lists solely in-frame clones and lacks some. The table lists more than 95,000 clones, 81% of them singletons. Sequenced: PBMCs. All receptors come from a man between 18 and 29 years old in good health and CMV-seronegative. Each CDR3 is given with its conserved first and last residue.

TRBV5-1 | CASSLARAGGRTEAFF
TRBV27 | CASSLTGGMYNEQFF
TRBV6-1 | CASRRQGYDTEAFF
TRBV14 | CASSQFKLAGASPQGWQFF
TRBV7-6 | CASSHYDDRYNEQFF
TRBV19 | CATKQGGYNEQFF
TRBV5-1 | CASSGSPLAQETQYF
TRBV6-1 | CASTGAAYGYTF
TRBV14 | CASSPKAGGSLTIPYNEQFF
TRBV5-4 | CASSSGTGGANYGYTF